These 16 T cell receptor beta chains share one sample of origin, sequenced in a study of T-cell memory formation after mild COVID-19. In TCRdb, the 5' RACE reads were re-called with MiXCR into one record per CDR3 protein. The top ten clones hold about 8.2% of a sample with about 600,000 distinct CDR3 sequences, less than 25% of them seen once. The source material was PBMCs or a T cell subset sorted from them (not recorded which). These receptor sequences come from an adult woman who had mild COVID-19 (a few samples of this study predate the infection). Cell type and time point are not known.

V and J are TRBV19 and TRBJ2-5; D is possibly TRBD1 (5 bases). Germline V gene data show CDR1 as LNHDA and CDR2 as SQIVND (reference sequence). The V end was cut by 3 bases, the J end by 5 bases, with 19 bases between. The CDR3 covers 16 residues. This CDR3 reads CASSMDDSRAGETQYF. The CDR3 region has the DNA TGTGCCAGTAGTATGGATGACAGTCGGGCTGGGGAGACCCAGTACTTC. The whole variable domain, filled in from reference TRBV19 and TRBJ2-5, reads DGGITQSPKYLFRKEGQNVTLSCEQNLNHDAMYWYRQDPGQGLRLIYYSQIVNDFQKGDIAEGYSVSREKKESFPLTVTSAQKNPTAFYLCASSMDDSRAGETQYFGPGTRLLVL.

There are a few counts of this clonotype. The chain combines TRBV7-2 with TRBJ1-1; possibly TRBD1 for D (5 bases). CDR1 and CDR2 (germline): SGHTA, FQGNSA. The V and J ends lost 7 bases and 0 bases respectively, with 12 bases between them. The CDR3 runs 14 residues. CDR3 DNA: TGTGCCAGCAAAACGGGACCCATGAACACTGAAGCTTTCTTT. This translates into CASKTGPMNTEAFF.

The V call is TRBV6-6, the J call TRBJ2-5; 7 bases match TRBD1. Trimming removed 6 bases from V and 2 bases from J; junction bases left unmatched: 12. Germline V gene sequence: CDR1 MNHNY, CDR2 SVGAGI (reference sequence). The CDR3 has 16 amino acids. CDR3 protein: CASSVAGTEFQETQYF. CDR3 bases: TGTGCCAGCAGCGTTGCCGGGACAGAGTTTCAAGAGACCCAGTACTTC.

The table lists this clonotype with many counts. The chain has TRBV6-5 and TRBJ2-7; 7 bases line up with TRBD1. There are 11 residues in the CDR3. The germline V gene has CDR1 MNHEY and CDR2 SVGAGI. V gave up 6 bases and J gave up 4 bases; unmatched junction bases: 0. The CDR3: CASRTGYEQYF. In DNA, the CDR3 is TGTGCCAGCAGGACAGGGTACGAGCAGTACTTC.

The J gene is TRBJ1-2, the V gene TRBV2; no reliable D call. CDR3 length equals 14 residues. Trimming took off 1 base at V and 5 bases at J, with 11 bases between the two ends. CDR1 is SNHLY and CDR2 is FYNNEI in the germline V gene. The chain's CDR3 is CASSEDIGVYGYTF. CDR3 DNA sequence: TGTGCCAGCAGTGAAGATATTGGGGTATATGGCTACACCTTC. Together with reference TRBV2 and TRBJ1-2, the CDR3 gives the full variable domain: EPEVTQTPSHQVTQMGQEVILRCVPISNHLYFYWYRQILGQKVEFLVSFYNNEISEKSEIFDDQFSVERPDGSNFTLKIRSTKLEDSAMYFCASSEDIGVYGYTFGSGTRLTVV.

This clonotype was counted between two and nine times. V is TRBV21-1 and J is TRBJ2-3; the D call TRBD2 from the table was never checked on the DNA. TRBV21-1 is a recognized pseudogene. The CDR3 spans 16 residues. The CDR3 sequence is CASSKPGAGQADTQYF. The CDR3 DNA is TGTGCCAGCAGCAAGCCGGGAGCGGGACAAGCGGATACGCAGTATTTT.

This clonotype has more than one count but fewer than ten. The V and J genes are TRBV7-6 and TRBJ2-5; D is possibly TRBD2 (6 bases). V was pared by 5 bases and J by 5 bases, with 18 bases between. The CDR3 is made up of 15 amino acids. The V gene's germline CDR1 is SGHVS and CDR2 FNYEAQ. The CDR3 sequence: CASSPGRAGSETQYF. CDR3 nucleotide sequence: TGTGCCAGCAGCCCGGGCCGCGCGGGATCGGAGACCCAGTACTTC.

This clonotype was seen a handful of times. The chain links TRBV19 to TRBJ2-7; possible D gene TRBD2, 6 bases. Deletions cut 4 bases from V and 4 bases from J, with 11 bases between. The CDR3 is 13 residues long. CDR1 is LNHDA, CDR2 SQIVND, per germline (reference sequence). The CDR3 loop is CASSKEGLYEQYF. For the CDR3, the DNA is TGTGCCAGTAGTAAGGAGGGGCTGTACGAGCAGTACTTC.

This sequence joins TRBV15 and TRBJ1-1; D not resolved. This CDR3 has 14 residues. Looked up from germline, CDR1 is LNHNV and CDR2 is YYDKDF (reference sequence). Trimming removed 1 base from V and 1 base from J, with 7 bases in between. The CDR3 protein is CATSRGGPNTEAFF. Written as DNA, the CDR3 is TGTGCCACCAGCAGAGGCGGGCCGAACACTGAAGCTTTCTTT.

The table lists this clonotype with a few counts. The chain carries TRBV7-3 and TRBJ2-2; TRBD2 matches at 10 bases. V shed 5 bases and J 3 bases; nucleotides not matched to a gene: 6. Germline CDR1 and CDR2: SGHTA and FQGTGA. There are 16 residues in the CDR3. The CDR3 is CASSISGGTYTGELFF. The DNA for the CDR3 is TGTGCCAGCAGCATTAGCGGGGGGACCTACACCGGGGAGCTGTTTTTT.

This clonotype was seen only a few times. The CDR3 sequence is CSARETSGVNEQFF. As DNA, the CDR3 is TGCAGTGCTAGAGAAACTAGCGGAGTCAATGAGCAGTTCTTC. The V call is TRBV20-1, the J call TRBJ2-1, with 8 bases lining up with TRBD2. The CDR3 contains 14 residues. With V trimmed by 0 bases and J by 6 bases, 4 bases remained unmatched. Germline-derived CDR1 and CDR2 are DFQATT and SNEGSKA (reference sequence).

V is TRBV7-3 and J is TRBJ2-2, with D uncertain. In germline, CDR1 is SGHTA, CDR2 FQGTGA. Trimming took 8 bases from V and 7 from J, leaving 14 bases between them. The CDR3 is 13 residues long. CDR3 amino acids: CASQSSPHGELFF. The CDR3 nucleotides read TGTGCCAGCCAGTCCAGCCCCCACGGGGAGCTGTTTTTT. Full variable domain (rest looked up from reference TRBV7-3 and TRBJ2-2): GAGVSQTPSNKVTEKGKYVELRCDPISGHTALYWYRQSLGQGPEFLIYFQGTGAADDSGLPNDRFFAVRPEGSVSTLKIQRTERGDSAVYLCASQSSPHGELFFGEGSRLTVL.

CDR3 nucleotides: TGTGCCAGCAGCCAAGAAGGCAAAAGGGCCACTGAAGCTTTCTTT. Its protein is CASSQEGKRATEAFF. This rearrangement joins TRBV3-1 to TRBJ1-1, with D uncertain. The CDR3 has 15 amino acids. Germline CDR1 is LGHDT and CDR2 is YNNKEL (reference sequence). Trimming took off 0 bases at V and 4 bases at J, with 12 bases between the two ends.

The sample holds a few counts of this clonotype. This chain connects TRBV5-1 to TRBJ1-2, with a tentative D call TRBD1 (5 bases). The CDR3 totals 14 residues. Germline CDR1 and CDR2: SGHRS and YFSETQ. Trimming pared 4 bases from V and 8 bases from J, leaving 18 bases between. The CDR3 reads CASSGTGVSSGYTF. In DNA, the CDR3 is TGCGCCAGCAGCGGAACGGGGGTCTCTAGCGGCTACACCTTC.

The chain carries TRBV7-3 and TRBJ1-1, with a possible D match to TRBD1 (5 bases). Germline values: CDR1 SGHTA, CDR2 FQGTGA. V gave up 5 bases and J gave up 6 bases, with 16 bases separating them. CDR3 length equals 14 residues. As DNA, the CDR3 is TGTGCCAGCAGCCCGGGACCCGAGGAGGCTGAAGCTTTCTTT. Amino acids: CASSPGPEEAEAFF.

This clonotype was seen a few times. This chain uses TRBV6-5 with TRBJ2-7, with 10 bases that match TRBD2. The V segment lost 5 bases and the J segment 5 bases; nucleotides outside the gene matches: 6. CDR3 length equals 14 residues. Germline CDR1 MNHEY, CDR2 SVGAGI. This CDR3 is CASSLSGRVNEQYF. Written as DNA, the CDR3 is TGTGCCAGCAGTCTAAGCGGGAGGGTTAACGAGCAGTACTTC.